This TCR beta chain comes out of a study of blood T cell repertoires in COVID-19. About the research overall: Acute and convalescent COVID-19 specimens originated in the United States, Italy and Spain. From T cells, B-cell-depleted T cells, or PBMCs came the material, which was cDNA or gDNA.

The CDR3 has 16 residues. The V gene's germline CDR1 is MDHEN and CDR2 SYDVKM. V gave up 4 bases and J gave up 0 bases; unmatched junction bases: 2. Study processing details: Amplification of reference gene primers provided the estimated nucleated cell counts. TCRdb's copy holds only in-frame clones and misses some; the assay was immunoSEQ multiplex PCR. The V and J calls and the clone size are those of that table, but D and trimming were determined from the DNA. The table has approximately 100,000 clones, around nine tenths seen once; the top ten hold 17%. This TCR derives from a woman of 80 years or more in a cohort sampled during active COVID-19. What was sequenced was peripheral blood. The chain combines TRBV28 with TRBJ2-3; TRBD2 agrees at 12 bases. CDR3 nucleotides: TGTGCCAGCAGTTCCGGGACTAGCGGGAGCACAGATACGCAGTATTTT. Protein: CASSSGTSGSTDTQYF.